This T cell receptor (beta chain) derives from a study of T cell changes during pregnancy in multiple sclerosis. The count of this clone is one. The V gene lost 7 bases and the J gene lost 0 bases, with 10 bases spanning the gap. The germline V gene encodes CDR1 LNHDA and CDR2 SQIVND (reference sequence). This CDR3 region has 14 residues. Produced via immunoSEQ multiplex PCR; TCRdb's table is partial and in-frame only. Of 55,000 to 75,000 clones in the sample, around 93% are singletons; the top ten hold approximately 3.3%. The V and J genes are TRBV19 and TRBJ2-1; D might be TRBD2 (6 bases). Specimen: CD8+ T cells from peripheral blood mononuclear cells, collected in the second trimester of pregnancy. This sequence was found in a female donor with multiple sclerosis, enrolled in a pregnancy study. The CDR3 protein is CASMGGISYNEQFF. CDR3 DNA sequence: TGTGCCAGTATGGGCGGGATCTCCTACAATGAGCAGTTCTTC.